This record looks at one TCR beta chain sequence and its context. Its target is unknown. Each CDR3 protein is one row after TCRdb ran MiXCR on the 5' RACE reads. The sample shows about 59,000 distinct CDR3 sequences, around 24% of them seen only once. These data originate in a study of neurological immune-mediated disorders. Study conclusions and caveats: None of the CDR3 amino acid sequences of expanded clones were shared across subjects, and this suggested private repertoires in all groups.

The CDR3 runs to 11 residues. Germline lookup yields CDR1 DFQATT and CDR2 SNEGSKA (reference sequence). V dropped 4 bases and J dropped 10 bases, with 13 bases sitting between them. The time point was: technical triplicate 2. This receptor was taken from a man between 60 and 70 years old with HTLV-1-associated myelopathy (HAM/TSP). The sequenced material came from PBMCs. The rearrangement uses TRBV20-1 and TRBJ1-1; D gene ambiguous. The CDR3 DNA reads as TGCAGTGCTATGCACTCAGCGGGAGCTTTCTTT. It specifies CSAMHSAGAFF.